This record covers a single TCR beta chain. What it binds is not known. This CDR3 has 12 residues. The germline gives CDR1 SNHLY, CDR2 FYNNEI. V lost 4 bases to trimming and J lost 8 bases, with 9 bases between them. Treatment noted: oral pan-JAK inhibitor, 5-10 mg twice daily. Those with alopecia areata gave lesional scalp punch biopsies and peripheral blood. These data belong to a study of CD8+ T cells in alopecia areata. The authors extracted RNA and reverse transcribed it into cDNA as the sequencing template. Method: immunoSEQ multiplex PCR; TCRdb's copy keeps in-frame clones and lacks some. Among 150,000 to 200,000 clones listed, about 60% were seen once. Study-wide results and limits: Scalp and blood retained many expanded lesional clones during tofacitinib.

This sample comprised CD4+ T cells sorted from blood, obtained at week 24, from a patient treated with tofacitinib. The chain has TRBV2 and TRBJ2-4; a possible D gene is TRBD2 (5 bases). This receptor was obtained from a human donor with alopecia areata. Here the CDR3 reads CASSGGIDIQYF. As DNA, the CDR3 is TGTGCCAGCAGTGGAGGGATAGACATTCAGTACTTC. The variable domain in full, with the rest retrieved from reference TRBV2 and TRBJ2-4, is EPEVTQTPSHQVTQMGQEVILRCVPISNHLYFYWYRQILGQKVEFLVSFYNNEISEKSEIFDDQFSVERPDGSNFTLKIRSTKLEDSAMYFCASSGGIDIQYFGAGTRLSVL.